This TCR beta chain was identified during a study of spatial heterogeneity in lung cancer. As to time point: sample taken at primary tumor resection. The CDR3 covers 13 residues. Germline V gene sequence: CDR1 MGHDK, CDR2 SYGVNS. The ends were cut back, 6 bases at V and 2 bases at J, with 11 bases in the middle. Using its own MiXCR run on the 5' RACE reads, TCRdb lists one record per CDR3 protein. This sample has tens of thousands of distinct CDR3 sequences, with 10% to 15% found just once. The gene calls are TRBV25-1 and TRBJ2-7; the D is unclear. The sample was PBMCs, taken at surgery. The receptor's source is a male donor with early-stage non-small cell lung cancer. As DNA, the CDR3 is TGTGCCAGCAGACACGCAGGCACCTACGAGCAGTACTTC. Its translation: CASRHAGTYEQYF.